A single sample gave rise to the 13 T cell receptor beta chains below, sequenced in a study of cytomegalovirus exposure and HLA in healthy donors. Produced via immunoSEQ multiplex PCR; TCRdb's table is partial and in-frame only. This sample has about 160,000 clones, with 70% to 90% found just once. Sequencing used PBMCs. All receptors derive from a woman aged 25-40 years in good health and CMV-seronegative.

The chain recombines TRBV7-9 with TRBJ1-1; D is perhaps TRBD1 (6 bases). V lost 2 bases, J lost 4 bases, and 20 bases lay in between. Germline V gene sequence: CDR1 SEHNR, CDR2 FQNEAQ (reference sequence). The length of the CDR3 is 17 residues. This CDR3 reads CASSLSQGHIFPTEAFF. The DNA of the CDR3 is TGTGCCAGCAGCTTAAGTCAGGGACATATCTTTCCCACTGAAGCTTTCTTT.

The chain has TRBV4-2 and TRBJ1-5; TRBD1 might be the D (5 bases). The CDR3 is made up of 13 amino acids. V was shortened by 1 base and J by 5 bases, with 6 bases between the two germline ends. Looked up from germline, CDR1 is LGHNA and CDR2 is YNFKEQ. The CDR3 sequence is CASSQGGDQPQHF. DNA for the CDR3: TGTGCCAGCAGCCAAGGGGGGGATCAGCCCCAGCATTTT.

The CDR3 loop reads CASSVGSPTPELFF. The CDR3 DNA reads TGTGCCAGCAGCGTAGGATCCCCGACCCCGGAGCTGTTTTTT. J is TRBJ1-4 and V is TRBV9; no firm D call. The better agreement between TRBJ2-2 and the DNA end casts doubt on the J call. Germline CDR1 reads SGDLS; CDR2 reads YYNGEE. The CDR3 has 14 residues.

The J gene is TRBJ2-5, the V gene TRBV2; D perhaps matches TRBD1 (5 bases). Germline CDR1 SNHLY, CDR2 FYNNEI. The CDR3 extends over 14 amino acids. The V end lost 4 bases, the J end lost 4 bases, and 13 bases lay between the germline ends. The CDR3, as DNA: TGTGCCAGCAGTGTTAATAGGGGTAGAGAGACCCAGTACTTC. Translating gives CASSVNRGRETQYF.

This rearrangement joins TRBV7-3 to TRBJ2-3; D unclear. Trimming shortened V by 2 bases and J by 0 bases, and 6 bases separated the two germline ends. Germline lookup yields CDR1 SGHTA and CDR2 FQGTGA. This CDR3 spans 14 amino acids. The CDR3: CASSLVQSTDTQYF. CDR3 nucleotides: TGTGCCAGCAGCTTAGTGCAGAGCACAGATACGCAGTATTTT.

CDR3 residues: CASSSHLEGKLFF. The CDR3 nucleotides read TGTGCCAGCAGCTCCCATCTAGAGGGAAAACTGTTTTTT. This chain connects TRBV27 to TRBJ1-4; D call uncertain. V shed 6 bases and J shed 10 bases, with 15 bases lying between them. There are 13 residues in the CDR3. Germline lookup yields CDR1 MNHEY and CDR2 SMNVEV (reference sequence).

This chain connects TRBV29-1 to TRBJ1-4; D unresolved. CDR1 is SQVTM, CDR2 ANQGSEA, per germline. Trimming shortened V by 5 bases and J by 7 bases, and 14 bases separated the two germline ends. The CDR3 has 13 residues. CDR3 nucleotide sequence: TGCAGCGTTAGTCTTGGGGTATCTGAAAAACTGTTTTTT. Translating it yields CSVSLGVSEKLFF.

The CDR3: CASSVVGGSYNEQFF. Here the CDR3 DNA reads TGTGCCAGCAGCGTAGTGGGGGGATCATACAATGAGCAGTTCTTC. V and J are TRBV9 and TRBJ2-1; the D gene is possibly TRBD2 (6 bases). V was cut by 0 bases and J by 4 bases, with 11 bases left in between. Germline CDR1 and CDR2: SGDLS and YYNGEE. The CDR3 sequence is 15 residues long.

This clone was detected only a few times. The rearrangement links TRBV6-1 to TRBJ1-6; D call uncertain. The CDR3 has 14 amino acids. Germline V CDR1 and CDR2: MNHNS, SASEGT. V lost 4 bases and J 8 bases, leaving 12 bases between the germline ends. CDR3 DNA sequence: TGTGCCAGCAGTGCTGGGCCCTCTTATTCACCCCTCCACTTT. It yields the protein CASSAGPSYSPLHF.

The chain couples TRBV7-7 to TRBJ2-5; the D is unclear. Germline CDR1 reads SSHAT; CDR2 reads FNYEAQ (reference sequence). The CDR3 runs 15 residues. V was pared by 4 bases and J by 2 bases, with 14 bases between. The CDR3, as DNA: TGTGCCAGCAGCTCTCGCCCGACGGCACAAGAGACCCAGTACTTC. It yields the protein CASSSRPTAQETQYF.

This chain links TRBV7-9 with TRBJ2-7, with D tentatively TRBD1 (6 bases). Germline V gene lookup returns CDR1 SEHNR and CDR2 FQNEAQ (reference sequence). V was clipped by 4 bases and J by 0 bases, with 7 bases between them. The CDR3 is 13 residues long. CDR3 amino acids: CASSWDTSYEQYF. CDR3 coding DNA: TGTGCCAGCAGCTGGGACACCTCCTACGAGCAGTACTTC.

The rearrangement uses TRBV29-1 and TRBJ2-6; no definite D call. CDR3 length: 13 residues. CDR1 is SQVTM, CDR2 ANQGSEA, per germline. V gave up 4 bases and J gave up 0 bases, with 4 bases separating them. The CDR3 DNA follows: TGCAGCGTTGGACCCTCTGGGGCCAACGTCCTGACTTTC. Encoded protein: CSVGPSGANVLTF.

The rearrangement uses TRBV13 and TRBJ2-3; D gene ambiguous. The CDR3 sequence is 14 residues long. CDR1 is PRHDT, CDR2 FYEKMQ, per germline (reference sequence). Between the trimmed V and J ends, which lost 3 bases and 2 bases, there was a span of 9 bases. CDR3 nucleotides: TGTGCCAGCAGCTTGGGCCACCTCACAGATACGCAGTATTTT. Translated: CASSLGHLTDTQYF.